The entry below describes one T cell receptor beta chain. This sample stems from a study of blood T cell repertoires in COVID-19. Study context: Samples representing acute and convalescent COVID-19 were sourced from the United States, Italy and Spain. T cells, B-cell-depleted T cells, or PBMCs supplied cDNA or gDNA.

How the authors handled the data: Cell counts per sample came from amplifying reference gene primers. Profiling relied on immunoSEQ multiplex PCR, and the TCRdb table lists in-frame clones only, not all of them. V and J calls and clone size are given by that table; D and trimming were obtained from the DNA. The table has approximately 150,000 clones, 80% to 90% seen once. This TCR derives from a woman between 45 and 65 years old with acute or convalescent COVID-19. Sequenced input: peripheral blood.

The CDR3 nucleotides read TGCAGCGTAGCCGGGACAGCGCTATACGAGCAGTACTTC. Translation gives CSVAGTALYEQYF. V and J are TRBV29-1 and TRBJ2-7; 7 nucleotides agree with TRBD1. Germline trimming cut 6 bases from V and 4 bases from J; bases unmatched to any gene: 9. The CDR3 consists of 13 residues. Germline-derived CDR1 and CDR2 are SQVTM and ANQGSEA.